The 16 T cell receptor beta chains in this list originate from one sample, sequenced in a study of blood T cells in healthy people across ages. Primed by a sample-barcoded 5' primer and a J-beta primer mix, a second PCR proceeded for roughly 7 to 12 cycles. Via MiXCR, TCRdb re-called the 5' RACE reads, giving one row per CDR3 protein. The data hold hundreds of thousands of distinct CDR3 sequences, with under 40% observed a single time. Sequencing was performed on blood. These receptors were taken from a man aged 18 to 29 in good health.

This chain connects TRBV10-3 to TRBJ2-7; D may be TRBD2 (5 bases). Trimming left V 2 bases short and J 5 bases short, with 13 bases between. Germline V CDR1 and CDR2: ENHRY, SYGVKD. This CDR3 has 14 residues. The CDR3 sequence: CAISESGRVHEQYF. CDR3 DNA sequence: TGTGCCATCAGTGAGAGTGGGCGGGTCCACGAGCAGTACTTC.

This chain uses TRBV20-1 with TRBJ1-5, with 7 nucleotides matching TRBD1. The CDR3 covers 15 residues. Germline lookup yields CDR1 DFQATT and CDR2 SNEGSKA (reference sequence). The V and J ends lost 5 bases and 2 bases, in that order; junction bases with no gene match: 9. The DNA of the CDR3 is TGCAGTGCTGGATACCGGGACAGTCGCAATCAGCCCCAGCATTTT. It codes for CSAGYRDSRNQPQHF.

The genes are TRBV7-9 and TRBJ1-4; D is ambiguous. The CDR3 spans 14 residues. Trimming removed 5 bases at V and 8 bases at J, with 15 bases between. Germline V gene sequence: CDR1 SEHNR, CDR2 FQNEAQ (reference sequence). The CDR3 coding sequence is TGTGCCAGCAGCCCTCCCCCCAGAAGGGAAAAACTGTTTTTT. Amino acid sequence: CASSPPPRREKLFF. The whole variable domain, filled in from reference TRBV7-9 and TRBJ1-4, reads DTGVSQNPRHKITKRGQNVTFRCDPISEHNRLYWYRQTLGQGPEFLTYFQNEAQLEKSRLLSDRFSAERPKGSFSTLEIQRTEQGDSAMYLCASSPPPRREKLFFGSGTQLSVL.

This clonotype was seen at least ten times. The V gene is TRBV12-3 or TRBV12-4, the J gene TRBJ1-2; 7 bases are shared with TRBD1. This CDR3 region has 14 residues. V shed 6 bases, J shed 2 bases, and the junction held 6 bases outside the gene matches. CDR3 loop: CASRHRQGNYGYTF. The CDR3 region has the DNA TGTGCCAGCAGGCACAGACAGGGAAACTATGGCTACACCTTC.

The gene calls are TRBV7-2 and TRBJ1-5; perhaps TRBD1 as D (6 bases). V lost 2 bases to trimming and J lost 7 bases, with 9 bases between them. Germline CDR1 reads SGHTA; CDR2 reads FQGNSA. The CDR3 is 13 residues long. The CDR3 protein is CASSLWGQQPQHF. As DNA, the CDR3 is TGTGCCAGCAGCTTATGGGGGCAGCAGCCCCAGCATTTT.

This clonotype was observed many times. This chain joins TRBV16 and TRBJ2-5, with D possibly matching TRBD1 (6 bases). The CDR3 totals 15 residues. The germline V and J ends were trimmed by 1 base and 1 base, with 10 bases remaining between them. Per the germline V gene, CDR1 is KGHSY and CDR2 is FQNENV. The CDR3 sequence is CASSQYPDSQETQYF. The DNA for the CDR3 is TGTGCCAGCAGCCAATACCCGGACAGCCAAGAGACCCAGTACTTC.

This clonotype was observed a handful of times. The chain uses TRBV29-1 and TRBJ1-1; D gene uncertain. This CDR3 has 12 residues. V lost 7 bases and J 1 base, leaving 10 bases between the germline ends. CDR1 and CDR2 from the germline V gene are SQVTM and ANQGSEA. For the CDR3, the DNA is TGCAGCGCCGCGGAAGGGAACACTGAAGCTTTCTTT. Translation gives CSAAEGNTEAFF.

This clonotype was seen ten or more times. The chain has TRBV5-1 and TRBJ2-3; 11 bases map to TRBD1. Germline V lookup: CDR1 SGHRS, CDR2 YFSETQ. V lost 4 bases to trimming and J lost 4 bases; unmatched junction nucleotides: 5. The CDR3 runs to 15 residues. CDR3 DNA sequence: TGCGCCAGCAGCGAGGGACAGGGGGGTTCAGATACGCAGTATTTT. Translation: CASSEGQGGSDTQYF.

This clonotype was seen only a few times. The chain carries TRBV9 and TRBJ2-7, with D perhaps matching TRBD1 (6 bases). The CDR3 has 13 amino acids. Germline lookup yields CDR1 SGDLS and CDR2 YYNGEE. V gave up 0 bases and J gave up 6 bases, with 10 bases separating them. The CDR3 spells CASSVEQGAEQYF. Written as DNA, the CDR3 is TGTGCCAGCAGCGTAGAACAGGGTGCCGAGCAGTACTTC.

The rearrangement links TRBV20-1 to TRBJ2-3; 7 positions match TRBD1. The CDR3 sequence is 12 residues long. Germline CDR1 is DFQATT and CDR2 is SNEGSKA (reference sequence). The CDR3: CSGDRDTDTQYF. The CDR3 bases are TGCAGCGGGGACAGAGACACAGATACGCAGTATTTT.

This clonotype was counted a single time. This chain connects TRBV5-6 to TRBJ2-5; weak D call: TRBD1 (6 bases). The J call is doubtful: the DNA matches TRBJ2-7 better. The CDR3 covers 14 residues. Germline values: CDR1 SGHDT, CDR2 YYEEEE. CDR3 nucleotides: TGTGCCAGCAGCGTCTGGCACAGGGTTTACGAGCAGTACTTC. This encodes CASSVWHRVYEQYF.

This chain uses TRBV20-1 with TRBJ1-4, with 10 bases that match TRBD1. This CDR3 is 18 amino acids long. Germline V gene data show CDR1 as DFQATT and CDR2 as SNEGSKA (reference sequence). The junction had 15 bases not matched to a gene; V was cut back by 0 bases and J by 8 bases. CDR3 amino acids: CSARDQGQGKGRWEKLFF. CDR3 sequence (DNA): TGCAGTGCTAGAGATCAGGGACAGGGGAAAGGAAGGTGGGAAAAACTGTTTTTT.

CDR3 region: CATSIRGARDYGYTF. The CDR3 coding sequence is TGTGCCACCAGCATTCGGGGGGCGCGAGACTATGGCTACACCTTC. The chain links TRBV24-1 to TRBJ1-2; weak D call: TRBD1 (6 bases). V was shortened by 7 bases and J by 3 bases, with 17 bases between the two germline ends. CDR3 length equals 15 residues. Germline CDR1 reads KGHDR; CDR2 reads SFDVKD.

V gene TRBV30 combines with J gene TRBJ2-3; 10 bases align to TRBD1. Germline values: CDR1 GTSNPN, CDR2 SVGIG (reference sequence). CDR3 length: 14 residues. J gave up 0 bases and V 5 bases, and 2 bases lay outside the gene matches. CDR3 sequence: CAWGDRGSTDTQYF. DNA for the CDR3: TGTGCCTGGGGGGACAGGGGAAGCACAGATACGCAGTATTTT.

This clonotype was seen a few times. The chain joins TRBV7-9 to TRBJ2-6, with D unclear. This CDR3 has 16 residues. The V end was cut by 2 bases, the J end by 0 bases, with 8 bases between. Germline V gives CDR1 SEHNR, CDR2 FQNEAQ (reference sequence). The DNA of the CDR3 is TGTGCCAGCAGCTTAATGCGGTCCTCTGGGGCCAACGTCCTGACTTTC. Protein: CASSLMRSSGANVLTF.

This clonotype has only a few counts. This chain connects TRBV29-1 to TRBJ1-1; D is unresolved. Trimming took 5 bases from V and 0 from J, leaving 10 bases between them. The CDR3 totals 13 residues. Germline V gene lookup returns CDR1 SQVTM and CDR2 ANQGSEA. CDR3 DNA: TGCAGCGTTCTGAGGACCTTGAACACTGAAGCTTTCTTT. It encodes CSVLRTLNTEAFF.